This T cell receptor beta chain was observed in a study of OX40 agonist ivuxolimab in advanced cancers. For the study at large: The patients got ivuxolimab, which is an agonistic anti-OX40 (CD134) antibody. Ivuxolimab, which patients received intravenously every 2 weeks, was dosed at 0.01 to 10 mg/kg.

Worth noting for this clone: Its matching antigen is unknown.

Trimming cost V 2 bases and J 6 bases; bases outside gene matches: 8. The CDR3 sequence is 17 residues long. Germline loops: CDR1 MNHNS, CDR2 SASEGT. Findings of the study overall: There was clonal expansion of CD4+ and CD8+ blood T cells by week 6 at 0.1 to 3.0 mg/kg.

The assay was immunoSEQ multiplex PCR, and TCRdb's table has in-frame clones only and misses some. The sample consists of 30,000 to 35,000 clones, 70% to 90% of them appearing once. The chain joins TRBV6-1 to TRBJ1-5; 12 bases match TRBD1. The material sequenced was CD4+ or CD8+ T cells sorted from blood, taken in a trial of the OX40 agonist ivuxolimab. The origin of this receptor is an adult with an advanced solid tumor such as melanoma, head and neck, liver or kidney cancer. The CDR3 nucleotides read TGTGCCAGCAGTGAACAGGGACAGGGGGCGTTCGGTCAGCCCCAGCATTTT. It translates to CASSEQGQGAFGQPQHF.